These T cell receptor beta chains were read from a single sample in a study of T cell responses to AZD1222 COVID-19 vaccine. Sequenced by immunoSEQ multiplex PCR; TCRdb stores in-frame clones only, minus some. The table has under 110,000 clones, roughly nine tenths seen once. The sample in question was peripheral blood, obtained on day 0 of AZD1222 vaccination. The receptors come from an adult in good health. CDR3s include the opening cysteine and the closing phenylalanine or tryptophan. Each record gives: CDR3 length, J gene, V gene, clone size, D gene, CDR3 DNA, CDR3 protein. D genes are given only for firm matches. Rows give clone size only sometimes, using once, few, many, or a class for an expanded clone.

length: 14; J: TRBJ1-2; V: TRBV15; size: NA; D: NA; DNA: TGTGCCACCAGCAACAGGGAAGGGGATTATGGCTACACCTTC; CDR3: CATSNREGDYGYTF
length: 14; J: TRBJ2-7; V: TRBV3-1/TRBV3-2; size: NA; D: TRBD2; DNA: TGTGCCAGCAGCCGAGCGGGAGGGCCCTACGAGCAGTACTTC; CDR3: CASSRAGGPYEQYF
length: 11; J: TRBJ2-1; V: TRBV7-8; size: NA; D: NA; DNA: TGTGCCAGCAGCTTAGGAAATGAGCAGTTCTTC; CDR3: CASSLGNEQFF
length: 13; J: TRBJ1-2; V: TRBV28; size: NA; D: TRBD1; DNA: TGTGCCAGCAGTTACGGACAGGGCCGAGGCTACACCTTC; CDR3: CASSYGQGRGYTF
length: 14; J: TRBJ2-7; V: TRBV20-1; size: NA; D: NA; DNA: TGCAGTGCTACTGACTTTGGGGGAGGCTACGAGCAGTACTTC; CDR3: CSATDFGGGYEQYF
length: 15; J: TRBJ2-3; V: TRBV3-1/TRBV3-2; size: NA; D: NA; DNA: TGTGCCAGCAGCCAAGTCGTTCGGAGCACAGATACGCAGTATTTT; CDR3: CASSQVVRSTDTQYF
length: 15; J: TRBJ1-5; V: TRBV7-9; size: NA; D: TRBD1; DNA: TGTGCCAGCAGCACGACAGGGTTAGGCAATCAGCCCCAGCATTTT; CDR3: CASSTTGLGNQPQHF
length: 15; J: TRBJ1-2; V: TRBV5-1; size: once; D: TRBD1; DNA: TGCGCCAGCAGGGCCGGACAGGGGGCGTTTTATGGCTACACCTTC; CDR3: CASRAGQGAFYGYTF
length: 15; J: TRBJ1-5; V: TRBV3-1/TRBV3-2; size: NA; D: TRBD1; DNA: TGTGCCAGCAGCCAAGGTACAGGGGGTAATCAGCCCCAGCATTTT; CDR3: CASSQGTGGNQPQHF
length: 13; J: TRBJ2-1; V: TRBV2; size: NA; D: TRBD1; DNA: TGTGCCAGCAGCCCGGGACAGTACAATGAGCAGTTCTTC; CDR3: CASSPGQYNEQFF
length: 12; J: TRBJ1-1; V: TRBV10-3; size: NA; D: NA; DNA: TGTGCCATCAGGGAACTGGACACTGAAGCTTTCTTT; CDR3: CAIRELDTEAFF
length: 13; J: TRBJ2-1; V: TRBV5-1; size: NA; D: NA; DNA: TGCGCCAGCAGCGATGGACAGTACAATGAGCAGTTCTTC; CDR3: CASSDGQYNEQFF
length: 15; J: TRBJ2-7; V: TRBV27; size: NA; D: TRBD1; DNA: TGTGCCAGCAGTTTAGGTAGGACAGGCTTATATAGACAGTACTTC; CDR3: CASSLGRTGLYRQYF
length: 11; J: TRBJ1-6; V: TRBV7-9; size: once; D: NA; DNA: TGTGCCAGCAGCCCTAATTCACCCCTCCACTTT; CDR3: CASSPNSPLHF